The sequence of this T cell receptor (beta chain) was determined in a study of neoadjuvant anti-PD-1 for oral cavity cancer. Turning to the study itself: Nivolumab at 3 mg/kg was mostly given biweekly, three to four doses, pre-surgery. Patients without progression received a fourth nivolumab dose around day 43, then surgical resection on days 50-56.

On this clone: This specimen includes other DNA sequences encoding the same CDR3.

V was clipped by 1 base and J by 4 bases; unmatched bases: 9. The germline CDR1 and CDR2 sequences are MNHEY and SVGAGI. The CDR3 has 16 residues. The table came from immunoSEQ multiplex PCR; TCRdb's copy has only in-frame clones and leaves some out. The table lists over 80,000 clones, approximately 80% of them singletons. The sequence was obtained from a person between 40 and 85 years old with oral cavity squamous cell carcinoma. Specimen: PBMCs, collected before nivolumab (anti-PD-1) treatment. This chain connects TRBV6-5 to TRBJ1-2; TRBD1 matches 7 bases. The CDR3 DNA reads TGTGCCAGCAGTTACTTGCGGACAGGAGGGGGCTATGGCTACACCTTC. Translating it yields CASSYLRTGGGYGYTF.